This TCR beta chain stems from a study of OX40 agonist ivuxolimab in advanced cancers. Repertoires were generated with immunoSEQ multiplex PCR, while TCRdb's copy carries only in-frame clones and drops some. The data contain fewer than 30,000 clones, more than 85% of them singletons. The germline V gene has CDR1 SQVTM and CDR2 ANQGSEA. This CDR3 region has 12 residues. Trimming stripped 4 bases from V and 9 bases from J, with 13 bases between. The V and J genes are TRBV29-1 and TRBJ2-4, with a tentative D call TRBD1 (6 bases). This sample comprised CD4+ or CD8+ T cells sorted from blood, obtained in a trial of the OX40 agonist ivuxolimab. This receptor was obtained from an adult with an advanced solid tumor such as melanoma, head and neck, liver or kidney cancer. The DNA of the CDR3 is TGCAGCGTTGCGAGCAGGGGTAGCATTCAGTACTTC. This translates into CSVASRGSIQYF. The variable domain in full, completed from reference TRBV29-1 and TRBJ2-4, reads SAVISQKPSRDICQRGTSLTIQCQVDSQVTMMFWYRQQPGQSLTLIATANQGSEATYESGFVIDKFPISRPNLTFSTLTVSNMSPEDSSIYLCSVASRGSIQYFGAGTRLSVL.